A selection of T cell receptor beta chains follows, all from one sample in a study of shared clonotypes between healthy human individuals. Profiled with immunoSEQ multiplex PCR; TCRdb holds only in-frame clones, not every one. The sample shows roughly 1,000,000 clones, around 78% of them seen only once. The sample taken for sequencing was memory CD4+ T cells from PBMCs. These receptors originate from a man younger than 35 in good health. Some clones in this sample may be carry-over from other donors' samples. Both conserved end residues are part of each CDR3. The order of the fields is clone size, V gene, J gene, D gene, CDR3 DNA, CDR3 protein. The D gene is left open where the match is weak. Rows may omit the clone size; those that give it use once, few, many or a size class.

clone_size: .
v_call: TRBV28
j_call: TRBJ2-5
d_call: .
cdr3_nt: TGTGCCAGCAGTTTTGGTGGCCGGGGGGCCGGGGAGACCCAGTACTTC
cdr3_aa: CASSFGGRGAGETQYF

clone_size: many
v_call: TRBV7-2
j_call: TRBJ2-3
d_call: .
cdr3_nt: TGTGCCAGCAGCTTAATGGGCACAGATACGCAGTATTTT
cdr3_aa: CASSLMGTDTQYF

clone_size: .
v_call: TRBV7-9
j_call: TRBJ1-4
d_call: .
cdr3_nt: TGTGCCAGCAGCATGGGGTGGGGAGGGAATGAAAAACTGTTTTTT
cdr3_aa: CASSMGWGGNEKLFF

clone_size: .
v_call: TRBV5-1
j_call: TRBJ2-5
d_call: .
cdr3_nt: TGCGCCAGCAGCCCACTGGCGCGGGGTCAAGAGACCCAGTACTTC
cdr3_aa: CASSPLARGQETQYF

clone_size: .
v_call: TRBV5-1
j_call: TRBJ1-1
d_call: .
cdr3_nt: TGCGCCAGCAGCCCCGTAATGAACACTGAAGCTTTCTTT
cdr3_aa: CASSPVMNTEAFF

clone_size: .
v_call: TRBV7-2
j_call: TRBJ2-5
d_call: TRBD2
cdr3_nt: TGTGCCAGCAGCGCAGCGGGAGGCGCAGAGACCCAGTACTTC
cdr3_aa: CASSAAGGAETQYF

clone_size: .
v_call: TRBV10-3
j_call: TRBJ2-7
d_call: TRBD1
cdr3_nt: TGTGCCCTGGCCCGGGACAGGGAGTACGAGCAGTACTTC
cdr3_aa: CALARDREYEQYF

clone_size: .
v_call: TRBV4-1
j_call: TRBJ2-5
d_call: .
cdr3_nt: TGCGCCAGCAGCCATGGGAGACTGGAGACCCAGTACTTC
cdr3_aa: CASSHGRLETQYF

clone_size: .
v_call: TRBV7-2
j_call: TRBJ2-7
d_call: .
cdr3_nt: TGTGCCAGCAGCTTGGACTCGGGCCCTAGGGAGCAGTACTTC
cdr3_aa: CASSLDSGPREQYF

clone_size: few
v_call: TRBV5-4
j_call: TRBJ2-1
d_call: TRBD2
cdr3_nt: TGTGCCAGCAGCTCTAGCGGGAGGGGAGGGGATGAGCAGTTCTTC
cdr3_aa: CASSSSGRGGDEQFF

clone_size: .
v_call: TRBV7-9
j_call: TRBJ2-3
d_call: .
cdr3_nt: TGTGCCAGCAGCTCCATGACCCCTTGGGGGAGATGGAACACAGATACGCAGTATTTT
cdr3_aa: CASSSMTPWGRWNTDTQYF

clone_size: .
v_call: TRBV11-3
j_call: TRBJ2-5
d_call: .
cdr3_nt: TGTGCCAGCAGCTTAGGCCAGCCAGAGACCCAGTACTTC
cdr3_aa: CASSLGQPETQYF

clone_size: .
v_call: TRBV25-1
j_call: TRBJ2-1
d_call: TRBD2
cdr3_nt: TGTGCCAGCAGTCGTGCCGGGGGGTCCTACAATGAGCAGTTCTTC
cdr3_aa: CASSRAGGSYNEQFF

clone_size: .
v_call: TRBV6-6
j_call: TRBJ2-5
d_call: TRBD2
cdr3_nt: TGTGCCAGCACCTTAGCGGGAGGAAAGACCCAGTACTTC
cdr3_aa: CASTLAGGKTQYF

clone_size: .
v_call: TRBV28
j_call: TRBJ2-4
d_call: .
cdr3_nt: TGTGCCAGCAGTCCGGAACGGATAAGAAAAAACATTCAGTACTTC
cdr3_aa: CASSPERIRKNIQYF

clone_size: few
v_call: TRBV4-2
j_call: TRBJ1-5
d_call: .
cdr3_nt: TGTGCCAGCAGCCAAGGCCTGGGCGGAGAGCCCCAGCATTTT
cdr3_aa: CASSQGLGGEPQHF

clone_size: .
v_call: TRBV7-7
j_call: TRBJ2-7
d_call: TRBD2
cdr3_nt: TGTGCCAGCAGCTTATTAAAGGGAGGGCGGTCCTACGAGCAGTACTTC
cdr3_aa: CASSLLKGGRSYEQYF

clone_size: few
v_call: TRBV7-9
j_call: TRBJ2-6
d_call: .
cdr3_nt: TGTGCCAGCAGCTTAGTTGGCGCAGGCACTGTGCTGACTTTC
cdr3_aa: CASSLVGAGTVLTF

clone_size: .
v_call: TRBV5-5
j_call: TRBJ2-3
d_call: .
cdr3_nt: TGTGCCAGCAGCCCCCCTGACCCGGGTGGACACCTCCCCACAGATACGCAGTATTTT
cdr3_aa: CASSPPDPGGHLPTDTQYF

clone_size: few
v_call: TRBV4-1
j_call: TRBJ2-7
d_call: TRBD2
cdr3_nt: TGCGCCAGCAGCCAGACCGGGACTAGCCGCTACGAGCAGTACTTC
cdr3_aa: CASSQTGTSRYEQYF

clone_size: .
v_call: TRBV11-3
j_call: TRBJ2-2
d_call: .
cdr3_nt: TGTGCCAGCAGCTTTAGAGGCGGTGGCACCGGGGAGCTGTTTTTT
cdr3_aa: CASSFRGGGTGELFF

clone_size: .
v_call: TRBV11-1
j_call: TRBJ2-3
d_call: .
cdr3_nt: TGTGCCAGCACAGGGGCAGATACTACGGGAGATACGCAGTATTTT
cdr3_aa: CASTGADTTGDTQYF

clone_size: .
v_call: TRBV28
j_call: TRBJ1-5
d_call: TRBD1
cdr3_nt: TGTGCCAGCAGCAGGGGGCTCAGCAATCAGCCCCAGCATTTT
cdr3_aa: CASSRGLSNQPQHF

clone_size: .
v_call: TRBV7-8
j_call: TRBJ2-5
d_call: .
cdr3_nt: TGTGCCAGCAGCGGACGGACATCCCAAGAGACCCAGTACTTC
cdr3_aa: CASSGRTSQETQYF

clone_size: once
v_call: TRBV27
j_call: TRBJ2-3
d_call: TRBD1
cdr3_nt: TGTGCCAGCAGTTGGGCAGGGGGCGCAGATACGCAGTATTTT
cdr3_aa: CASSWAGGADTQYF

clone_size: .
v_call: TRBV5-4
j_call: TRBJ2-5
d_call: .
cdr3_nt: TGTGCCAGCAGCTCCGGACAGCAAGAGACCCAGTACTTC
cdr3_aa: CASSSGQQETQYF

clone_size: .
v_call: TRBV5-1
j_call: TRBJ1-1
d_call: .
cdr3_nt: TGCGCCAGCAGCCTGACCCCAGATCGGCCTGAAGCTTTCTTT
cdr3_aa: CASSLTPDRPEAFF

clone_size: .
v_call: TRBV7-6
j_call: TRBJ2-1
d_call: .
cdr3_nt: TGTGCCAGCAGTCCCCAGGGATTTGCCTACAATGAGCAGTTCTTC
cdr3_aa: CASSPQGFAYNEQFF

clone_size: .
v_call: TRBV30
j_call: TRBJ2-6
d_call: TRBD2
cdr3_nt: TGTGCCTGGAGTGGGGATTATGGGCGGGGGGGGGCCAACGTCCTGACTTTC
cdr3_aa: CAWSGDYGRGGANVLTF

clone_size: .
v_call: TRBV6-1
j_call: TRBJ2-7
d_call: TRBD2
cdr3_nt: TGTGCCTCCCGGTTCCTAGCGGGAGTATATGAGCAGTACTTC
cdr3_aa: CASRFLAGVYEQYF

clone_size: .
v_call: TRBV7-9
j_call: TRBJ2-4
d_call: .
cdr3_nt: TGTGCCAGCAGCTTAGGGCAGGGGCGCGGGCACATTCAGTACTTC
cdr3_aa: CASSLGQGRGHIQYF

clone_size: .
v_call: TRBV9
j_call: TRBJ2-7
d_call: .
cdr3_nt: TGTGCCAGCACAGCAGGCCCACTAGGAAACGAGCAGTACTTC
cdr3_aa: CASTAGPLGNEQYF

clone_size: .
v_call: TRBV14
j_call: TRBJ2-1
d_call: .
cdr3_nt: TGTGCCAGCAGCCAAGTCGGCAATGAGCAGTTCTTC
cdr3_aa: CASSQVGNEQFF

clone_size: .
v_call: TRBV11-3
j_call: TRBJ2-2
d_call: .
cdr3_nt: TGTGCCAGCAGCTTAAATGTGGTCGAGGGGTCCGGGGAGCTGTTTTTT
cdr3_aa: CASSLNVVEGSGELFF

clone_size: .
v_call: TRBV7-9
j_call: TRBJ2-7
d_call: TRBD1
cdr3_nt: TGTGCCAGCGTGGCGGGACAGGGTGAGGGAGAGCAGTACTTC
cdr3_aa: CASVAGQGEGEQYF

clone_size: .
v_call: TRBV11-3
j_call: TRBJ2-5
d_call: .
cdr3_nt: TGTGCCAGCAGCTTGACTGGGAGCGACGGGGAGACCCAGTACTTC
cdr3_aa: CASSLTGSDGETQYF

clone_size: once
v_call: TRBV6-6
j_call: TRBJ1-5
d_call: .
cdr3_nt: TGTGCCAGCAGCTATCCGAGGGGGCAGCCCCAGCATTTT
cdr3_aa: CASSYPRGQPQHF

clone_size: few
v_call: TRBV12-2
j_call: TRBJ1-1
d_call: .
cdr3_nt: TGTGCAAGTCGCTTAGGGCAGGGGTATGCTGGGACTGAAGCTTTCTTT
cdr3_aa: CASRLGQGYAGTEAFF

clone_size: .
v_call: TRBV7-3
j_call: TRBJ2-1
d_call: .
cdr3_nt: TGTGCCAGCAGCTTATCGCGGGGCCTCTACAATGAGCAGTTCTTC
cdr3_aa: CASSLSRGLYNEQFF

clone_size: .
v_call: TRBV7-9
j_call: TRBJ1-2
d_call: TRBD1
cdr3_nt: TGTGCCAGCAGCTTCGAACGGGACAGGGGTTCTGGCTACACCTTC
cdr3_aa: CASSFERDRGSGYTF

clone_size: many
v_call: TRBV28
j_call: TRBJ2-3
d_call: .
cdr3_nt: TGTGCCAGCAGTTTAGCGGGTAGGACGCAGTATTTT
cdr3_aa: CASSLAGRTQYF

clone_size: .
v_call: TRBV6-6
j_call: TRBJ2-5
d_call: .
cdr3_nt: TGTGCCAGCAGTTACATAGGGGAGACCCAGTACTTC
cdr3_aa: CASSYIGETQYF

clone_size: .
v_call: TRBV12-5
j_call: TRBJ1-1
d_call: TRBD1
cdr3_nt: TGTGCTAGTGGTTTTCTGACAGGGCCAGCTTTCTTT
cdr3_aa: CASGFLTGPAFF

clone_size: few
v_call: TRBV14
j_call: TRBJ2-5
d_call: .
cdr3_nt: TGTGCCAGCAGCCAAGCTCATATCCCATGGCCCCAGTACTTC
cdr3_aa: CASSQAHIPWPQYF

clone_size: .
v_call: TRBV6-6
j_call: TRBJ1-3
d_call: .
cdr3_nt: TGTGCCAGCAGCAAAGGGGACAACTCTGGAAACACCATATATTTT
cdr3_aa: CASSKGDNSGNTIYF

clone_size: once
v_call: TRBV28
j_call: TRBJ2-5
d_call: .
cdr3_nt: TGTGCCAGCAGTCTCAGTGCGGAGACCCAGTACTTC
cdr3_aa: CASSLSAETQYF

clone_size: .
v_call: TRBV7-2
j_call: TRBJ2-7
d_call: .
cdr3_nt: TGTGCCAGCAGCTTCTCCTCCCCCGAGCAGTACTTC
cdr3_aa: CASSFSSPEQYF

clone_size: .
v_call: TRBV6-6
j_call: TRBJ1-2
d_call: .
cdr3_nt: TGTGCCAGCAGTAACACAGGGCCCCGGGGCTACACCTTC
cdr3_aa: CASSNTGPRGYTF

clone_size: .
v_call: TRBV7-9
j_call: TRBJ2-1
d_call: TRBD2
cdr3_nt: TGTGCCAGCACCCTAGGACTAGCAGAAATATACAATGAGCAGTTCTTC
cdr3_aa: CASTLGLAEIYNEQFF